This TCR beta chain was sequenced in a study of shared clonotypes between healthy human individuals. Sequenced by immunoSEQ multiplex PCR; TCRdb stores in-frame clones only, minus some. The sample includes 700,000 to 950,000 clones, around 96% seen only once; the top ten take less than 0.25%. Cells designated naive CD8 were CD45RO-negative and were positively selected for CCR7, with terminally differentiated effector memory CD45RA+ cells excluded. Every donor was a Caucasian adult from Nashville, Tennessee. The sequence derives from a young man in good health. Sequenced sample: naive CD8+ T cells sorted from blood.

The CDR3 nucleotides are TGTGCCAGCACCACAGGGGGCATGGGCAATCAGCCCCAGCATTTT. Its translation: CASTTGGMGNQPQHF. The V gene is TRBV6-1, the J gene TRBJ1-5; 9 positions match TRBD1. The trim removed 7 bases at V and 2 bases at J, leaving 6 bases unmatched. The CDR3 sequence is 15 residues long. Germline V CDR1 and CDR2: MNHNS, SASEGT.